This TCR beta chain was obtained from a study of cytomegalovirus exposure and HLA in healthy donors (dated by TCRdb to the late 2010s). Notes on the research overall: According to an earlier analysis of 450 to 650 of the donors, 200 million or so T cells yielded 117 million unique TCR beta sequences and roughly 280 Gb of sequence data. Approximately 300 gigabases of sequencing data and 70 million to 100 million unique TCR sequences made up an early release that covered 640 HLA-typed donors. Of the roughly 390 genotyped donors, roughly 80% fell in the genetic ancestry cluster associated with self-reported Caucasian donors. The study aimed to test whether signatures of past pathogen exposure could be identified by cataloging public T cell receptors. The study used immunosequencing to profile the T cell repertoires of some 600 subjects and linked those repertoires to cytomegalovirus serostatus. Along with the roughly 610-subject first cohort, a separate validation cohort of more than 90 different subjects was used. To predict cytomegalovirus infection status, the study combined high-throughput TCR immunosequencing, statistical association of individual TCRs with disease status, and machine learning. A later analysis re-analyzed previously published TCR beta repertoires from approximately 700 donors and added high-resolution HLA genotyping to study TCR occurrence patterns. The later analysis used no new phenotypic data to find candidate immune exposures, relying instead on TCR beta sequences and their occurrence across donors. In an earlier analysis of 550 to 700 of the donors, high-throughput TCR beta sequencing was used to judge whether each TCR beta V gene segment behaved as functional or pseudogenic. Donor age, sex, ethnicity and CMV serostatus were compiled alongside the repertoire data. Genome-wide SNP genotypes for about 65% of the roughly 670 donors were used in a later genetic analysis, which treated that subset as a discovery cohort. All discovery cohort repertoires had been generated using a single sequencing platform. Class I and class II HLA loci were covered by the typing at four-digit resolution. The number of typed donors differed by locus: roughly 629-630 for A, B, C, DRB1 and DQB1; 522 for DQA1; roughly 600 for DPA1; and about 470 for DPB1. A few DR-DQ haplotypes were treated as single units for association and clustering because of strong linkage in the cohort. Across roughly 420 genotyped donors of the cohort, an average of 235,054 unique TCR beta nucleotide sequences per donor were sequenced, and about a sixth of those sequences were non-productive.

The cohort consisted of 666 healthy bone marrow donors. At the time of sampling, every cohort member was nominally healthy, though immune exposures that went unrecorded were likely present. The donor tested CMV seronegative and was one of the 352 seronegative cohort members. Each donor provided a peripheral blood sample, and peripheral blood mononuclear cells were used for TCR beta sequencing. Genomic DNA was extracted from the blood cell samples with the Qiagen DNeasy Blood Extraction Kit. Looking up the germline V gene yields CDR1 MDHEN and CDR2 SYDVKM. The cysteine opens and the phenylalanine closes a CDR3 of 14 amino acids. The DNA shown is the 42-base CDR3, in frame from base 1. V is cut by 3 bases and J by 8 bases, and the space between the germline ends is 16 bases. What the authors observed across the whole study: The earlier analysis of around 600 of the donors excluded approximately 17 rarely observed V segments, including chromosome 9 orphons, because counts were too low. The authors suggested that the approach could potentially be generalized to other disease states and immunological phenotypes. In the study, some 160 TCR beta chains were listed as associated with cytomegalovirus. This cohort had only TCR beta chains sequenced, and the lack of alpha or paired-chain data limited which features could be detected. A group of highly shared sequence variants was considered likely to be a technical artifact of the sequencing pipeline. In a later analysis, most CMV-associated TCR beta chains were found to appear HLA-restricted, with HLA associations seemingly driven largely by CMV exposure. The 87-base-pair reads could not distinguish some IMGT-functional V segments, including TRBV6-2 and TRBV6-3, so those segments were excluded. A further reported finding was that TCR beta sequences accurately predicted the HLA-A and HLA-B alleles for most subjects in the first cohort. For the cohort, immune exposure information was limited to CMV serostatus. Specific HLA alleles were associated with 15,000 to 20,000 TCR beta sequences at a false discovery rate of 0.05 in a later analysis. In a later genetic analysis, a missense DCLRE1C variant was associated with V-gene and J-gene trimming of TCR beta chains, and the association was replicated in an independent cohort. In a later genetic analysis, fewer N-insertions in productive TCRs were reported among donors in an Asian-associated ancestry cluster than the roughly 700-donor mean. Linkage disequilibrium might explain the correlated functional status among segregating V segments, but an unknown experimental factor could not be ruled out. In vitro tests confirmed that a few of the cytomegalovirus-associated TCR beta chains recognize cytomegalovirus antigens. Most TCR sequences were seen in very few donors, while some public TCRs were found in many individuals. In an earlier analysis of some 640 of the donors, most TCR beta V segments were observed in productive rearrangements about 87% or about 30% of the time, broadly matching IMGT annotations. The classifier was reported to diagnose cytomegalovirus status with high specificity and sensitivity in both the original and validation cohorts. Presence/absence analyses assumed roughly uniform sequencing depth across donors, an assumption that may not hold. A later analysis found that TCR association rates varied across HLA loci, with DRB1 alleles showing the most associated TCRs and HLA-C alleles the fewest. Assigning TCR associations to individual alleles was difficult when HLA alleles, especially DR and DQ, strongly co-occurred. In a later analysis, several top co-occurrence clusters were reported to appear linked to parvovirus B19, influenza, CMV and Epstein-Barr virus. Because HLA typing was unavailable for some donors at each locus, only the typed subset was used in association tests. A later analysis found that HLA-associated TCR beta chains were more clonally expanded and had lower generation probabilities than equally common non-associated chains.

The library came from the immunoSEQ multiplex PCR assay. For the multiplex PCR, a mixture combining 60 forward primers for TCR Vbeta segments and 13 reverse primers for TCR Jbeta segments was used. A multiplex PCR assay on genomic DNA amplified the CDR3 region of rearranged TCR beta genes. The amplified TCR beta libraries were sequenced on the Illumina HiSeq System as 87-base-pair reads. On the authors' methods: Across the 700 or so repertoires, a later analysis counted around 80 million unique TCR beta chains, roughly 11 million of which were shared by at least two donors. A nearest-neighbor algorithm error-corrected the raw reads and collapsed the reads into unique sequences, merging closely related sequences to remove PCR and sequencing errors. V, D and J gene segments were assigned by aligning CDR3 sequences to IMGT reference sequences. For a sequence to be retained, a match of at least six nucleotides to both a V gene segment and a J gene segment was required. Rearrangements were classified as productive when the CDR3 lacked stop codons and remained in frame with V and J, and all other rearrangements were classified as non-productive. CDR3 was defined by IMGT convention, running from the second conserved V-encoded cysteine to the conserved J-encoded phenylalanine. In an earlier analysis of more than 550 of the donors, sequences lacking an unambiguous match to a single V gene segment were excluded. An earlier analysis of several hundred of the donors called V segments functional above 56.7% productive rearrangements and segregating when the between-donor standard deviation exceeded 5%. A statistical classification framework was developed to diagnose cytomegalovirus status using the catalog of TCR beta chain sequences. V and J gene assignment, in a later analysis, came from comparing TCR nucleotide sequences with IMGT/GENE-DB human TR gene sequences. Using the TCRdist pipeline, a later analysis assigned CDR3 sequences along with most-parsimonious VDJ recombination scenarios. In a later analysis, each TCR beta chain was defined by its CDR3 amino acid sequence together with its V-gene family, and reads without a unique V-gene family were excluded. As a way to deal with suspected cross-contamination and a sequencing artifact, a later analysis dropped under 600 nucleotide sequences that were highly shared and had low generation probability. A later analysis calculated a clonal expansion index for each public chain from normalized within-repertoire ranks of inferred template counts. A later analysis computed generation probabilities with a VDJ recombination model fitted to out-of-frame rearrangements, and checked the results against IGoR. In a later analysis, hypergeometric tests were used to score TCR-TCR, TCR-HLA and TCR-CMV co-occurrence, with a repertoire-size bias correction applied to TCR pairs. In a later analysis, false discovery rates were estimated by permuting HLA or CMV assignments 20 times. In a later analysis, co-occurring TCRs were grouped using DBSCAN, and TCRdist sequence similarity was added for clustering within HLA-allele-positive subsets. Repertoires with fewer than 30,000 or more than 120,000 public chains were left out of co-occurrence clustering, as were four to six repertoires with anomalous nucleotide sharing. Sourced from immuneACCESS, this table was stored by TCRdb with only in-frame sequences that have V and J called. A share of the clones is absent; for the studies checked, an unresolved V gene accounts for under half, and the remainder has no known explanation. V and J calls and clone size are given by that table; D and trimming were obtained from the DNA. This sample holds approximately 100,000 clones; less than 80% were observed only once. The top ten clones comprise 3% to 4.5% of the sample.

To note about this clone: Its target antigen remains unknown. No much larger clone exists at a distance of one base, and base qualities are not known.

The sequence links TRBV28 to TRBJ1-2; the D gene is not confidently resolved. The material sequenced was PBMCs. This sequence originates from a man aged 55 to 70 in good health and CMV-seronegative. The DNA sequence reads TGTGCCAGCAGTTTGACCAACGGGATTCGGGGCTACACCTTC. It specifies CASSLTNGIRGYTF.